The 24 T cell receptor beta chains below come from one sample, sequenced in a study of blood T cell repertoires in COVID-19 (dated by TCRdb to the early 2020s). The library was built by means of the immunoSEQ multiplex PCR assay. Sourced from immuneACCESS, this table was stored by TCRdb with only in-frame sequences that have V and J called. A share of the clones is absent; for the studies checked, an unresolved V gene accounts for under half, and the remainder has no known explanation. Within this sample are more than 150,000 clones, with more than 85% of them counted one time only. The ten largest clones capture 7% to 8% of the sample. The sample consisted of PBMCs or T cells enriched from blood (not recorded which). Source of these receptors: a woman aged 45-65 years who had recovered from COVID-19.

The chain links TRBV3-1 (or the pseudogene TRBV3-2) to TRBJ2-1; D might be TRBD2 (6 bases). CDR1 is LGHDT and CDR2 is YNNKEL in the germline V gene (reference sequence). V lost 2 bases to trimming and J lost 7 bases, with 9 bases between them. This CDR3 has 13 amino acids. The CDR3: CASSQLGGNEQFF. CDR3 bases: TGTGCCAGCAGCCAACTCGGAGGGAATGAGCAGTTCTTC.

This clone occurred a few times. This chain joins TRBV24-1 and TRBJ2-2, with TRBD2 identical over 16 bases. The length of the CDR3 is 19 residues. Germline lookup yields CDR1 KGHDR and CDR2 SFDVKD. V was clipped by 4 bases and J by 5 bases; unmatched bases: 9. In DNA form, the CDR3 reads TGTGCCACCAGTGAGTGGGGACTAGCGGGAGGGCCGCGGACCGGGGAGCTGTTTTTT. Amino acid sequence: CATSEWGLAGGPRTGELFF.

The count of this clone is one. The J gene is TRBJ2-7, the V gene TRBV5-4, with 8 bases identical to TRBD2. This CDR3 is built from 15 residues. CDR1 is SGHNT, CDR2 YYREEE, per germline (reference sequence). Germline trimming cut 3 bases from V and 4 bases from J; bases unmatched to any gene: 9. This CDR3 reads CASSSPGAGVYEQYF. The CDR3 DNA follows: TGTGCCAGCAGCTCTCCGGGAGCGGGAGTTTACGAGCAGTACTTC. Together with reference TRBV5-4 and TRBJ2-7, the CDR3 gives the full variable domain: ETGVTQSPTHLIKTRGQQVTLRCSSQSGHNTVSWYQQALGQGPQFIFQYYREEENGRGNFPPRFSGLQFPNYSSELNVNALELDDSALYLCASSSPGAGVYEQYFGPGTRLTVT.

This sequence joins TRBV28 and TRBJ2-7; possible D gene TRBD1, 6 bases. Trimming shortened V by 3 bases and J by 4 bases, and 25 bases separated the two germline ends. The CDR3 has 18 amino acids. In germline, CDR1 is MDHEN, CDR2 SYDVKM. CDR3 in amino acids: CASSFSPTGFTLPYEQYF. The CDR3 DNA reads TGTGCCAGCAGTTTCTCACCGACAGGTTTTACGTTACCATACGAGCAGTACTTC.

The rearrangement links TRBV5-5 to TRBJ1-6; D is ambiguous. Germline V gives CDR1 SGHKS, CDR2 YYEKEE (reference sequence). This CDR3 is built from 15 residues. Trimming pared 6 bases from V and 0 bases from J, leaving 10 bases between. This CDR3 is CASTQAPSYNSPLHF. For the CDR3, the DNA is TGTGCCAGCACCCAGGCCCCCTCCTATAATTCACCCCTCCACTTT.

The J gene is TRBJ2-3, the V gene TRBV12-3 or TRBV12-4; D gene ambiguous. Trimming left V 6 bases short and J 2 bases short, with 3 bases between. The CDR3 is 11 residues long. CDR3 in DNA: TGTGCCAGCAGCGTCACAGATACGCAGTATTTT. It specifies CASSVTDTQYF.

V and J are TRBV4-2 and TRBJ1-1; TRBD1 is a possible D gene (6 bases). Germline V gene lookup returns CDR1 LGHNA and CDR2 YNFKEQ. This CDR3 spans 16 amino acids. Trimming pared 4 bases from V and 1 base from J, leaving 16 bases between. CDR3 bases: TGTGCCAGCAGCCGCCAGGGGACGAACCCGAACACTGAAGCTTTCTTT. Its protein is CASSRQGTNPNTEAFF.

CDR3 sequence (DNA): TGTGCCAGCAGCCCCCAGGAAAGGACAGCTAACTATGGCTACACCTTC. Protein product: CASSPQERTANYGYTF. The rearrangement links TRBV3-1 (or the pseudogene TRBV3-2) to TRBJ1-2; the D gene is possibly TRBD1 (6 bases). V was clipped by 4 bases and J by 0 bases, with 15 bases between them. The CDR3 has 16 amino acids. Germline CDR1 and CDR2: LGHDT and YNNKEL (reference sequence).

This sequence joins TRBV7-2 and TRBJ2-1, with TRBD2 matching over 8 bases. V was clipped by 4 bases and J by 1 base; unmatched bases: 15. Germline CDR1 SGHTA, CDR2 FQGNSA. This CDR3 spans 19 amino acids. DNA of the CDR3: TGTGCCAGCAGCTCGCCTACCCTGAACAGCGGGAGATCCTACAATGAGCAGTTCTTC. This codes for CASSSPTLNSGRSYNEQFF.

This chain joins TRBV5-6 and TRBJ1-1; D gene uncertain. V was clipped by 1 base and J by 6 bases, with 13 bases between them. From germline, CDR1 is SGHDT and CDR2 YYEEEE. This CDR3 has 14 amino acids. The CDR3, as DNA: TGTGCCAGCAGCTTGCGTCGGGGAATTCCTGAAGCTTTCTTT. Its translation is CASSLRRGIPEAFF.

The CDR3 nucleotides read TGTGCCAGCAGCTTAGAAGCGAGCGGGAGCTATGAGCAGTTCTTC. It specifies CASSLEASGSYEQFF. This chain links TRBV11-2 with TRBJ2-1; 8 nucleotides line up with TRBD2. V was pared by 0 bases and J by 8 bases, with 6 bases of the junction left unmatched. Germline CDR1 is SGHAT and CDR2 is FQNNGV. The CDR3 extends over 15 amino acids.

This chain uses TRBV11-2 with TRBJ1-1, with D possibly matching TRBD1 (6 bases). In germline, CDR1 is SGHAT, CDR2 FQNNGV. This CDR3 is built from 16 residues. Trimming stripped 3 bases from V and 1 base from J, with 15 bases between. CDR3 sequence reads: CASSFTGGQGNTEAFF. Here the CDR3 DNA reads TGTGCCAGCAGCTTTACCGGGGGGCAAGGGAACACTGAAGCTTTCTTT. Variable domain in full (rest from reference TRBV11-2 and TRBJ1-1): EAGVAQSPRYKIIEKRQSVAFWCNPISGHATLYWYQQILGQGPKLLIQFQNNGVVDDSQLPKDRFSAERLKGVDSTLKIQPAKLEDSAVYLCASSFTGGQGNTEAFFGQGTRLTVV.

This clone was observed a handful of times. The rearrangement uses TRBV7-3 and TRBJ2-7, with D possibly matching TRBD1 (6 bases). Trimming left V 2 bases short and J 5 bases short, with 10 bases between. Germline V CDR1 and CDR2: SGHTA, FQGTGA. The CDR3 has 13 amino acids. CDR3 region: CASSLGPGDEQYF. DNA of the CDR3: TGTGCCAGCAGCTTAGGGCCAGGGGACGAGCAGTACTTC.

This chain connects TRBV7-2 to TRBJ2-1, with TRBD2 identical over 7 bases. Germline CDR1 and CDR2: SGHTA and FQGNSA. Unmatched junction bases numbered 4, after V lost 3 bases and J lost 2 bases. CDR3 length equals 15 residues. CDR3 sequence (DNA): TGTGCCAGCAGCTTGGCCGGGACTACCTACAATGAGCAGTTCTTC. It encodes CASSLAGTTYNEQFF.

The rearrangement joins TRBV24-1 to TRBJ1-2; D gene uncertain. Germline V gene data show CDR1 as KGHDR and CDR2 as SFDVKD. CDR3 length: 13 residues. Trimming pared 1 base from V and 3 bases from J, leaving 5 bases between. CDR3 region: CATSDFGDYGYTF. For the CDR3, the DNA is TGTGCCACCAGTGATTTCGGGGACTATGGCTACACCTTC.

The chain carries TRBV21-1 and TRBJ2-4; TRBD2, the table's D call, was not compared with the DNA. TRBV21-1 is designated a pseudogene. CDR3 length: 24 amino acids. DNA for the CDR3: TGTGCCAGAATGTCCTCGCGACAACGGGACCGAGGGGTGACTAGGTCTCCAACCAAAAACATTCAGTACTTC. Translating it yields CARMSSRQRDRGVTRSPTKNIQYF.

This chain uses TRBV18 with TRBJ2-1; D is perhaps TRBD2 (6 bases). Trimming left V 3 bases short and J 5 bases short, with 17 bases between. The length of the CDR3 is 16 residues. Germline-derived CDR1 and CDR2 are KGHSH and LQKENI. CDR3 sequence: CASSPERGLLNNEQFF. CDR3 DNA sequence: TGTGCCAGCTCACCTGAACGGGGGTTATTGAACAATGAGCAGTTCTTC.

The chain links TRBV7-8 to TRBJ2-7; weak D call: TRBD1 (5 bases). V was clipped by 0 bases and J by 9 bases, with 9 bases between them. This CDR3 spans 12 amino acids. Germline-derived CDR1 and CDR2 are SGHVS and FQNEAQ. The CDR3 region has the DNA TGTGCCAGCAGCTTAGCGGACACTTCGCAGTACTTC. Amino acids: CASSLADTSQYF.

The genes are TRBV7-8 and TRBJ2-1; 12 bases align to TRBD2. Germline CDR1 and CDR2: SGHVS and FQNEAQ. There are 17 residues in the CDR3. V lost 8 bases, J lost 5 bases, and 13 bases stayed unmatched. CDR3 in amino acids: CASYRDFPSGRDNEQFF. The CDR3 nucleotides read TGTGCCAGCTATAGGGATTTCCCTAGCGGGAGGGACAATGAGCAGTTCTTC.

The chain has TRBV19 and TRBJ1-1; no clear D. CDR3 length: 13 residues. Per germline, CDR1 LNHDA and CDR2 SQIVND (reference sequence). V was cut by 7 bases and J by 7 bases, with 16 bases left in between. The CDR3 sequence: CASMLGAKREAFF. The CDR3 coding sequence is TGTGCCAGTATGTTGGGAGCGAAGCGTGAAGCTTTCTTT.

The CDR3 sequence is CASSQGTGGSFVWEQYF. The CDR3 region has the DNA TGTGCCAGCAGCCAAGGGACAGGGGGTTCTTTTGTCTGGGAGCAGTACTTC. The rearrangement uses TRBV7-9 and TRBJ2-7; the match to TRBD1 covers 11 bases. This CDR3 comprises 17 residues. Trimming took 5 bases from V and 7 from J; bases not matched to a gene: 16. Germline assignment: CDR1 SEHNR and CDR2 FQNEAQ (reference sequence).

The genes are TRBV2 and TRBJ2-1; TRBD1 agrees at 8 bases. Germline V lookup: CDR1 SNHLY, CDR2 FYNNEI. V shed 6 bases and J 0 bases; nucleotides not matched to a gene: 4. The CDR3 totals 15 residues. The CDR3 DNA reads as TGTGCCAGCAGATTACAGGGGGGCTCCTACAATGAGCAGTTCTTC. Translation gives CASRLQGGSYNEQFF.

This clone was seen just once. The chain employs TRBV2 and TRBJ2-1; D is possibly TRBD2 (6 bases). Germline CDR1 reads SNHLY; CDR2 reads FYNNEI. The CDR3 length is 12 residues. V dropped 6 bases and J dropped 9 bases, with 12 bases sitting between them. CDR3 protein: CASRETRGEQFF. DNA for the CDR3: TGTGCCAGCAGGGAGACTAGAGGTGAGCAGTTCTTC.

The V and J genes are TRBV28 and TRBJ1-2; a possible D gene is TRBD1 (6 bases). Trimming left V 7 bases short and J 3 bases short, with 21 bases between. Germline V gene lookup returns CDR1 MDHEN and CDR2 SYDVKM. The CDR3 loop spans 16 amino acids. The CDR3 DNA is TGTGCCAGCATGGTCCTTCGGGGGGGCGCACACTATGGCTACACCTTC. Residues: CASMVLRGGAHYGYTF.